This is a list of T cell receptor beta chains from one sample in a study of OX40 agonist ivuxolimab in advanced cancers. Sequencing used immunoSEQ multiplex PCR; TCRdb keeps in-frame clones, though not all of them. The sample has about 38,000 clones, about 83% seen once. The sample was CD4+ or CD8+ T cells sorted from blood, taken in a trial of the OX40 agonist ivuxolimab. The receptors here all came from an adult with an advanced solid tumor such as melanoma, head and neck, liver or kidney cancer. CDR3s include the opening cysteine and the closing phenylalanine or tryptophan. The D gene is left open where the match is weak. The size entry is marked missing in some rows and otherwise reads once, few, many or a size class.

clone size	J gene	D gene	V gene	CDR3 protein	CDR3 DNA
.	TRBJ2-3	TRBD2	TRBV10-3	CAISESAGGPTDTQYF	TGTGCCATCAGTGAGTCGGCGGGAGGGCCAACGGATACGCAGTATTTT
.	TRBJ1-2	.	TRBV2	CASSRINSYGYTF	TGTGCCAGCAGCCGAATCAACAGCTATGGCTACACCTTC
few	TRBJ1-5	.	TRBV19	CASSFRVNQPQHF	TGTGCCAGTAGTTTCAGGGTCAATCAGCCCCAGCATTTT
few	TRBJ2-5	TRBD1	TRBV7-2	CASSPQTGGRETQYF	TGTGCCAGCAGCCCGCAGACAGGGGGAAGAGAGACCCAGTACTTC
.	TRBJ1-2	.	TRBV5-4	CASSGGRDGYGYTF	TGTGCCAGCAGCGGCGGCCGGGACGGCTATGGCTACACCTTC
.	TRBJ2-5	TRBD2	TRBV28	CASSGRGETQYF	TGTGCCAGCAGTGGGAGGGGAGAGACCCAGTACTTC
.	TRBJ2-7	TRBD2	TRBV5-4	CASSFWGGAGGYEQYF	TGTGCCAGCAGCTTTTGGGGCGGAGCGGGAGGCTACGAGCAGTACTTC
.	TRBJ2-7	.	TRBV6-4	CATPGPHEYEQYF	TGTGCCACCCCGGGACCACATGAGTACGAGCAGTACTTC
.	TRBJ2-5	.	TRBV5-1	CASSLDAGGGAQYF	TGCGCCAGCAGCTTGGATGCGGGCGGCGGGGCCCAGTACTTC
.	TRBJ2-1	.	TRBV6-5	CASSYGSEGWYEQFF	TGTGCCAGCAGTTACGGGAGCGAGGGGTGGTATGAGCAGTTCTTC
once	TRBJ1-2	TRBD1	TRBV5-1	CASTVIPGQGGGYTF	TGCGCCAGCACCGTAATTCCGGGACAGGGTGGCGGCTACACCTTC
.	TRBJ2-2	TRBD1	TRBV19	CASSNRGRVGELFF	TGTGCCAGTAGTAACAGGGGGCGCGTCGGGGAGCTGTTTTTT
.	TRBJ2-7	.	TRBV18	CASSSEGLLGYEQYF	TGTGCCAGCTCTTCCGAGGGACTCCTGGGCTACGAGCAGTACTTC
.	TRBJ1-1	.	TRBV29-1	CSARGQLNTEAFF	TGCAGCGCCCGAGGACAATTGAACACTGAAGCTTTCTTT
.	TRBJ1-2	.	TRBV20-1	CSASGGYGYTF	TGCAGTGCTTCGGGGGGGTATGGCTACACCTTC
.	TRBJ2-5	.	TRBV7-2	CASSLGGVGETQYF	TGTGCCAGCAGCTTAGGGGGGGTCGGGGAGACCCAGTACTTC
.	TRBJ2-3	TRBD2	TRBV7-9	CASSLLAGGTDTQYF	TGTGCCAGCAGCTTACTAGCGGGAGGCACAGATACGCAGTATTTT
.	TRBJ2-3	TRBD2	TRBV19	CASSTSIAGVPPDTQYF	TGTGCCAGTAGTACCTCAATAGCGGGAGTCCCCCCAGATACGCAGTATTTT
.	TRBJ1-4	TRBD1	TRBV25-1	CASSVNRGAVEKLFF	TGTGCCAGCAGTGTTAACAGGGGCGCGGTTGAAAAACTGTTTTTT
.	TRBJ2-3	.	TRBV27	CASSLRQRNTQYF	TGTGCCAGCAGTTTGAGACAGCGAAATACGCAGTATTTT
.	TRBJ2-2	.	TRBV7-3	CASSSLFSRNTGELFF	TGTGCCAGCAGCTCCCTCTTTAGCAGGAACACCGGGGAGCTGTTTTTT
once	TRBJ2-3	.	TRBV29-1	CSVGTTDTQYF	TGCAGCGTCGGGACAACAGATACGCAGTATTTT
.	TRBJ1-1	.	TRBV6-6	CASSYSGVGTEAFF	TGTGCCAGCAGTTACTCGGGCGTGGGCACTGAAGCTTTCTTT
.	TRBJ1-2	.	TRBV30	CAWSVSGPIYGYTF	TGTGCCTGGAGTGTATCAGGGCCAATCTATGGCTACACCTTC
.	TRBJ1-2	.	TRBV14	CASSQDPNYGYTF	TGTGCCAGCAGCCAAGATCCTAACTATGGCTACACCTTC
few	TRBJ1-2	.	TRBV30	CAWSVGPIYGYTF	TGTGCCTGGAGTGTAGGGCCCATCTATGGCTACACCTTC
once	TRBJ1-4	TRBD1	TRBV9	CASSATQGAGEKLFF	TGTGCCAGCAGCGCAACACAGGGGGCAGGGGAAAAACTGTTTTTT
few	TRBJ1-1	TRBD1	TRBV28	CASSEGGTGPEAFF	TGTGCCAGCAGTGAGGGCGGGACAGGGCCTGAAGCTTTCTTT
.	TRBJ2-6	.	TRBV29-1	CSVALNSGANVLTF	TGCAGCGTTGCACTGAACTCTGGGGCCAACGTCCTGACTTTC
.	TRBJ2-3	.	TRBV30	CAWGQSRGGTDTQYF	TGTGCCTGGGGACAAAGTAGGGGGGGGACAGATACGCAGTATTTT
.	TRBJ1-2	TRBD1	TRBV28	CASSLNPGQGLYGYTF	TGTGCCAGCAGTTTAAACCCGGGACAGGGACTCTATGGCTACACCTTC
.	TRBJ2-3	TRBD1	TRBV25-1	CASSGPPWAGGTDTQYF	TGTGCCAGCAGTGGACCGCCGTGGGCAGGGGGAACAGATACGCAGTATTTT
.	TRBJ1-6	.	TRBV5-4	CASSLEGIDSPLHF	TGTGCCAGCAGCTTGGAGGGTATAGATTCACCCCTCCACTTT
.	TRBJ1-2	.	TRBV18	CASSPPQGAGGYTF	TGTGCCAGCTCACCGCCACAGGGAGCTGGTGGCTACACCTTC
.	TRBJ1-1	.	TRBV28	CASSLVILAEAFF	TGTGCCAGCAGTTTAGTGATTTTGGCTGAAGCTTTCTTT
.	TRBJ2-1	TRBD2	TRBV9	CASSRLAGEYNEQFF	TGTGCCAGCAGCAGGCTAGCGGGAGAGTACAATGAGCAGTTCTTC
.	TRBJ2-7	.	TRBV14	CASSRDYGTRLREQYF	TGTGCCAGCAGCCGTGATTACGGGACAAGGCTGAGGGAGCAGTACTTC
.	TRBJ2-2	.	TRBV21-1	CASSKLLADESCTGELFF	TGTGCCAGCAGCAAACTCCTAGCGGACGAGTCTTGCACCGGGGAGCTGTTTTTT
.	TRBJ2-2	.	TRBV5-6	CASSLAASNTGELFF	TGTGCCAGCAGCTTGGCCGCCTCGAACACCGGGGAGCTGTTTTTT
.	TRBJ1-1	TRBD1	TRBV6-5	CASSRQGKDTEAFF	TGTGCCAGCAGCCGACAGGGGAAGGACACTGAAGCTTTCTTT
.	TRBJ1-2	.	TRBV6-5	CARDRGGNYGYTF	TGTGCCAGAGACAGAGGGGGTAACTATGGCTACACCTTC
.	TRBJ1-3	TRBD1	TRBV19	CASSTVTGSTGNTIYF	TGTGCCAGTAGTACCGTGACAGGGTCGACGGGAAACACCATATATTTT
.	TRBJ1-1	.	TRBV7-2	CASSLLNLRGAEAFF	TGTGCCAGCAGCTTATTAAACTTACGGGGGGCTGAAGCTTTCTTT
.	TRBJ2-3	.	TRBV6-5	CASKGGVKGDTQYF	TGTGCCTCAAAAGGAGGGGTAAAGGGAGATACGCAGTATTTT